This is a list of T cell receptor beta chains from one sample in a study of radiation and T cells in renal cell carcinoma. This table comes from immunoSEQ multiplex PCR, and its TCRdb copy is limited to in-frame clones, with some not included. The repertoire holds around 86,000 clones, with just over 85% as singletons. The sequenced sample was blood, obtained from a patient whose treatment included radiotherapy and nephrectomy. The source of these receptors is a woman between 45 and 60 years old with renal cell carcinoma. CDR3s leave out the opening cysteine and the closing phenylalanine or tryptophan. Fields, in order: D gene, J gene, V gene, CDR3 protein. D genes are given only for firm matches.

>.|TRBJ2-7|TRBV11-2
ASRKNSYYEQY
>.|TRBJ1-2|TRBV4-3
ASSQDGGDGYT
>.|TRBJ1-4|TRBV28
ASSLAGVREKLF
>.|TRBJ1-1|TRBV19
ASSISGLGGTEAF
>TRBD1|TRBJ2-7|TRBV7-3
ASSGGTAVTEQY
>.|TRBJ2-7|TRBV19
ASTPGTGEQY
>.|TRBJ1-1|TRBV6-5
ATQTAFEAF
>.|TRBJ2-7|TRBV6-6
ASSFRDNPYEQY
>TRBD2|TRBJ2-3|TRBV4-3
ASSLPSTSGEWSSTDTQY
>TRBD1|TRBJ2-6|TRBV7-9
ASSLGTGGSSGANVLT
>TRBD2|TRBJ2-1|TRBV5-1
ASSFAGGAYNEQF
>TRBD2|TRBJ2-7|TRBV4-1
ASSQGLAGETYEQY
>.|TRBJ1-6|TRBV7-9
ASSPAYPKGSPLH
>.|TRBJ2-5|TRBV29-1
SAGLGASLTETQY
>TRBD1|TRBJ1-2|TRBV7-9
AGRRQGRNYGYT
>TRBD2|TRBJ2-7|TRBV4-2
ASSQDVAGVSYEQY
>.|TRBJ2-1|TRBV10-3
AISLTGGAYNEQF
>.|TRBJ1-2|TRBV5-1
ASSFDPSGYT
>TRBD1|TRBJ2-3|TRBV28
ASRTGFDTDTQY
>.|TRBJ2-2|TRBV7-2
ASSQGFGNTGELF
>.|TRBJ1-2|TRBV19
ASMNIGLSSYGYT
>TRBD2|TRBJ2-3|TRBV9
ASSPPAGVGNTQY
>.|TRBJ2-6|TRBV5-1
ASSPGDVGYGANVLT
>.|TRBJ2-7|TRBV28
ASSLQRGGEQY
>.|TRBJ2-1|TRBV11-2
ASSLFQGGEQF
>.|TRBJ1-1|TRBV6-5
ASSDGGKAEAF